This T cell receptor beta chain was captured in a study of blood T cell repertoires in COVID-19. Looking at the study overall: Sources were T cells, B-cell-depleted T cells, or PBMCs; the material itself was cDNA or gDNA.

Sequencing used immunoSEQ multiplex PCR; TCRdb keeps in-frame clones, though not all of them. The repertoire holds about 190,000 clones, with 70% to 90% as singletons. The CDR3 has 16 residues. The V segment lost 5 bases and the J segment 4 bases; nucleotides outside the gene matches: 6. CDR1 SGHAT and CDR2 FQNNGV come from the germline V gene. The specimen was peripheral blood. This receptor was taken from a man between 70 and 80 years old with active or convalescent COVID-19. The rearrangement joins TRBV11-2 to TRBJ2-1, with TRBD2 matching 12 bases. CDR3 sequence: CASSIQTSGSYNEQFF. The CDR3 bases are TGTGCCAGCAGCATCCAGACTAGCGGGAGTTACAATGAGCAGTTCTTC.